This T cell receptor beta chain stems from a study of response to subunit inactivated influenza vaccine (dated by TCRdb to 2017 to 2018). Looking at the study overall: Deep quantitative profiling of the T cell receptor repertoire was used in the study to follow responses to a trivalent subunit inactivated influenza vaccine. The research as a whole found: The authors proposed that each seasonal influenza vaccination may bring in only a limited number of new T cells.

Per the germline V gene, SGHAT is the CDR1 and FQNNGV is the CDR2. Trimming removed 1 base from V and 3 bases from J, leaving 16 bases between the germline ends. From cysteine to phenylalanine, the CDR3 is 16 amino acids long. Here the CDR3 DNA is all that survives: 48 bases in frame from base 1. This clonotype was counted a few times. Its specific antigen is unknown. Nothing much larger sits one base from this clone, and base qualities are not available. The library relied on RT-PCR. Sequencing instrument: Illumina HiSeq 2500. The public reads were reprocessed in TCRdb via fastp at Q25 and MiXCR, keeping in-frame beta chains. Rows are combined by CDR3 protein, so each entry shows the most common genes and DNA. The sample yields under 850,000 distinct CDR3 sequences; approximately 17% were counted once. Together, the top ten hold 9.5% to 13% of the sample.

The TCR sequence derives from a man in his fifties who received an inactivated influenza vaccine. Donor details come from another sample of the same person, matched by shared clones. The sample in question was PBMCs from blood, obtained less than 6 days after vaccination. This chain joins TRBV11-2 to TRBJ2-7, with TRBD1 perhaps the D gene, on 5 matching bases. The CDR3 region reads CASSLGPQGLDYEQYF. The nucleotide sequence reads as follows: TGTGCCAGCAGCTTAGGACCCCAGGGCCTCGACTACGAGCAGTACTTC.